One sample yielded the 26 T cell receptor beta chains listed below, sequenced in a study of OX40 agonist ivuxolimab in advanced cancers. Here immunoSEQ multiplex PCR was the method, and the copy in TCRdb shows in-frame clones only, minus some. Of roughly 23,000 clones listed, 84% are singletons. The sequencing used CD4+ or CD8+ T cells sorted from blood, collected in a trial of the OX40 agonist ivuxolimab. Receptors originate from an adult with an advanced solid tumor such as melanoma, head and neck, liver or kidney cancer.

Details on this clone: The junction shows a germline mismatch at one end, possibly a read error. J is TRBJ1-1 and V is TRBV19; D is possibly TRBD1 (5 bases). This CDR3 has 12 residues. The germline gives CDR1 LNHDA, CDR2 SQIVND (reference sequence). The CDR3 bases are TGTGCCAGTAATATAGGGGTGACTGAAGCTTTCTTT. This codes for CASNIGVTEAFF. Looking up the rest from reference TRBV19 and TRBJ1-1 gives the full variable domain: DGGITQSPKYLFRKEGQNVTLSCEQNLNHDAMYWYRQDPGQGLRLIYYSQIVNDFQKGDIAEGYSVSREKKESFPLTVTSAQKNPTAFYLCASNIGVTEAFFGQGTRLTVV.

This chain links TRBV10-3 with TRBJ2-2; 11 nucleotides match TRBD1. The CDR3 has 17 amino acids. Germline lookup yields CDR1 ENHRY and CDR2 SYGVKD. Trimming took 0 bases from V and 4 from J; bases not matched to a gene: 4. CDR3 coding DNA: TGTGCCATCAGTGAGTCGGGACAGGGGGAGGTCACCGGGGAGCTGTTTTTT. This encodes CAISESGQGEVTGELFF.

This clone has only one observation. CDR3 coding DNA: TGTGCCAGCAGCCAGGACAGGGGTGTGGAGACCCAGTACTTC. Its translation: CASSQDRGVETQYF. The rearrangement joins TRBV9 to TRBJ2-5; 9 bases are a match to TRBD1. This CDR3 has 14 residues. Germline CDR1 SGDLS, CDR2 YYNGEE. The junction had 6 bases not matched to a gene; V was cut back by 4 bases and J by 5 bases.

The V and J genes are TRBV7-9 and TRBJ1-2; a weak D match, TRBD1 (5 bases). V was cut by 4 bases and J by 2 bases, with 23 bases left in between. The CDR3 loop spans 18 amino acids. Germline V gene sequence: CDR1 SEHNR, CDR2 FQNEAQ (reference sequence). CDR3 sequence (DNA): TGTGCCAGCAGCTACCCAGGGCAGGGAAGTCGTAGGAACTATGGCTACACCTTC. Amino acid sequence: CASSYPGQGSRRNYGYTF.

This clone was seen once. The chain carries TRBV7-6 and TRBJ1-5; the D gene is possibly TRBD1 (6 bases). CDR1 and CDR2 (germline): SGHVS, FNYEAQ. Trimming cost V 2 bases and J 2 bases, with 10 bases left between them. The CDR3 has 15 amino acids. CDR3 protein: CASSLFAGGNQPQHF. In DNA, the CDR3 is TGTGCCAGCAGCTTATTTGCAGGGGGCAATCAGCCCCAGCATTTT.

A single count supports this clone. V is TRBV7-9 and J is TRBJ2-7, with D possibly TRBD1 on 6 matching bases. The CDR3 has 12 residues. The germline CDR1 and CDR2 sequences are SEHNR and FQNEAQ (reference sequence). V was shortened by 5 bases and J by 5 bases, with 10 bases between the two germline ends. This CDR3 is CASSAQGNEQYF. The CDR3 DNA follows: TGTGCCAGCAGCGCACAGGGAAACGAGCAGTACTTC. The full variable domain, its missing parts supplied by reference TRBV7-9 and TRBJ2-7, is DTGVSQNPRHKITKRGQNVTFRCDPISEHNRLYWYRQTLGQGPEFLTYFQNEAQLEKSRLLSDRFSAERPKGSFSTLEIQRTEQGDSAMYLCASSAQGNEQYFGPGTRLTVT.

This clone was seen a few times. This chain connects TRBV27 to TRBJ2-1; TRBD1 matches at 7 bases. CDR1 is MNHEY and CDR2 is SMNVEV in the germline V gene (reference sequence). The CDR3 is 16 amino acids. J was trimmed by 4 bases and V by 3 bases; bases with no gene match: 9. CDR3 loop: CASSLSHGDSYNEQFF. CDR3 nucleotide sequence: TGTGCCAGCAGTTTGAGTCATGGGGACAGTTACAATGAGCAGTTCTTC.

The chain employs TRBV28 and TRBJ1-1, with TRBD1 matching 11 bases. From germline, CDR1 is MDHEN and CDR2 SYDVKM. The CDR3 runs to 15 residues. Trimming at V came to 5 bases and at J to 6 bases, leaving 8 bases not matched to a gene. The DNA of the CDR3 is TGTGCCAGCAGTACCCGGGACAGGGGGGACCCTGAAGCTTTCTTT. Protein sequence: CASSTRDRGDPEAFF.

The rearrangement links TRBV25-1 to TRBJ1-2; TRBD1 might be the D (6 bases). Between the trimmed V and J ends, which lost 6 bases and 8 bases, there was a span of 16 bases. Germline V gene lookup returns CDR1 MGHDK and CDR2 SYGVNS. There are 13 residues in the CDR3. CDR3 loop: CASSSGHGSGYTF. The CDR3 DNA reads as TGTGCCAGCAGCTCGGGACACGGCTCCGGCTACACCTTC.

The chain links TRBV2 to TRBJ1-1; D remains unclear. Looked up from germline, CDR1 is SNHLY and CDR2 is FYNNEI. Trimming cost V 4 bases and J 1 base, with 4 bases left between them. This CDR3 has 12 residues. The chain's CDR3 is CASSGGNTEAFF. DNA for the CDR3: TGTGCCAGCAGTGGCGGGAACACTGAAGCTTTCTTT.

The chain recombines TRBV10-3 with TRBJ2-3; 11 bases align to TRBD2. Germline-derived CDR1 and CDR2 are ENHRY and SYGVKD. The CDR3 spans 17 residues. Trimming removed 3 bases from V and 1 base from J; junction bases left unmatched: 6. CDR3 sequence (DNA): TGTGCCATCAGTGAATGGGGACTAGCGGAGCGCACAGATACGCAGTATTTT. Amino acids: CAISEWGLAERTDTQYF.

This rearrangement joins TRBV4-3 to TRBJ1-2; 9 bases are a match to TRBD1. Germline CDR1 reads LGHNA; CDR2 reads YSLEER. With 4 bases clipped from V and 7 bases from J, the junction kept 7 bases outside the gene matches. The CDR3 runs to 14 residues. The DNA of the CDR3 is TGCGCCAGCAGCCGGACAGGGGAGTGGGGTGGCTACACCTTC. Residues: CASSRTGEWGGYTF.

This chain connects TRBV2 to TRBJ2-5; D call uncertain. There are 15 residues in the CDR3. V was clipped by 9 bases and J by 5 bases, with 22 bases between them. The germline V gene has CDR1 SNHLY and CDR2 FYNNEI. CDR3 amino acids: CASKGRTVLGETQYF. The CDR3 nucleotides read TGTGCCAGTAAAGGAAGGACGGTCCTGGGGGAGACCCAGTACTTC.

This chain links TRBV10-3 with TRBJ2-1, with TRBD2 identical over 7 bases. CDR1 ENHRY and CDR2 SYGVKD come from the germline V gene. With 10 bases clipped from V and 1 base from J, the junction kept 7 bases outside the gene matches. The CDR3 loop spans 14 amino acids. The chain's CDR3 is CATLGEGSYNEQFF. The DNA for the CDR3 is TGTGCCACCTTAGGGGAGGGGTCCTACAATGAGCAGTTCTTC.

The chain carries TRBV7-6 and TRBJ2-5; D tentatively reads TRBD1 or TRBD2 (5 bases each). Germline assignment: CDR1 SGHVS and CDR2 FNYEAQ. This CDR3 has 15 residues. V was pared by 5 bases and J by 1 base, with 14 bases between. The CDR3 reads CASSTEGFTQETQYF. CDR3 bases: TGTGCCAGCAGCACCGAGGGGTTCACCCAAGAGACCCAGTACTTC. Full variable domain (outside the CDR3, taken from reference TRBV7-6 and TRBJ2-5): GAGVSQSPRYKVTKRGQDVALRCDPISGHVSLYWYRQALGQGPEFLTYFNYEAQQDKSGLPNDRFSAERPEGSISTLTIQRTEQRDSAMYRCASSTEGFTQETQYFGPGTRLLVL.

V usage is TRBV6-6 and J usage is TRBJ2-2; 7 positions agree with TRBD1. Germline-derived CDR1 and CDR2 are MNHNY and SVGAGI (reference sequence). This CDR3 has 16 amino acids. V lost 6 bases, J lost 2 bases, and 9 bases stayed unmatched. DNA for the CDR3: TGTGCCAGCAGCAAGACCCGACAGGGTAACACCGGGGAGCTGTTTTTT. Its protein is CASSKTRQGNTGELFF.

This clone was seen a single time. The chain couples TRBV13 to TRBJ1-2, with TRBD1 identical over 8 bases. From germline, CDR1 is PRHDT and CDR2 FYEKMQ (reference sequence). CDR3 size: 14 residues. Trimming cost V 5 bases and J 2 bases; bases outside gene matches: 4. The CDR3 DNA sequence: TGTGCCAGCAGCATATGGACAGGGAACTATGGCTACACCTTC. This gives the protein CASSIWTGNYGYTF.

The rearrangement joins TRBV4-1 to TRBJ2-7; a possible D gene is TRBD2 (5 bases). Germline V gene sequence: CDR1 MGHRA, CDR2 YSYEKL. Trimming left V 3 bases short and J 3 bases short, with 15 bases between. The CDR3 extends over 15 amino acids. The CDR3 DNA follows: TGCGCCAGCAGCCACCAGGATAACGGAGGCTACGAGCAGTACTTC. Residues: CASSHQDNGGYEQYF.

The chain joins TRBV5-6 to TRBJ1-1; D is unresolved. The CDR3 spans 12 residues. V lost 2 bases and J lost 4, with 6 bases in between. CDR1 and CDR2 from the germline V gene are SGHDT and YYEEEE. CDR3 sequence reads: CASSFSGTEAFF. CDR3 bases: TGTGCCAGCAGCTTTTCTGGCACTGAAGCTTTCTTT.

This clone appeared once. V gene TRBV10-1 combines with J gene TRBJ1-6; 10 bases align to TRBD1. With 2 bases clipped from V and 7 bases from J, the junction kept 2 bases outside the gene matches. The germline CDR1 and CDR2 sequences are WNHNN and SYGVQD (reference sequence). The CDR3 is 15 residues long. In nucleotides, the CDR3 is TGCGCCAGCAGTGAGACGGGACAGGGGAATTCACCCCTCCACTTT. Encoded protein: CASSETGQGNSPLHF.

The chain joins TRBV7-4 to TRBJ2-7, with TRBD2 matching 12 bases. The CDR3 is 16 residues long. Germline V gene lookup returns CDR1 SGHVT and CDR2 SQSDAQ. After removal of 5 bases from V and 1 base from J, the junction contained 6 bases not matched to a gene. CDR3 in amino acids: CASSPGLAGGSYEQYF. In DNA form, the CDR3 reads TGTGCCAGCAGCCCCGGTCTAGCGGGGGGGTCCTACGAGCAGTACTTC.

CDR3 protein: CASSPGRGQDTQYF. The CDR3 coding sequence is TGTGCCAGCAGCCCGGGGAGGGGGCAAGATACGCAGTATTTT. This chain connects TRBV7-6 to TRBJ2-3; the D gene could be TRBD1 or TRBD2 (7 bases each). The V end lost 5 bases, the J end lost 5 bases, and 14 bases lay between the germline ends. CDR3 length: 14 amino acids. Germline values: CDR1 SGHVS, CDR2 FNYEAQ.

This chain connects TRBV4-3 to TRBJ2-1; 13 nucleotides align to TRBD2. V dropped 1 base and J dropped 10; count of bases not matched to a gene: 7. The CDR3 runs 16 residues. Germline V gene sequence: CDR1 LGHNA, CDR2 YSLEER. The chain's CDR3 is CASSQALRLAGGEQFF. Written as DNA, the CDR3 is TGCGCCAGCAGCCAAGCTCTAAGACTAGCGGGGGGCGAGCAGTTCTTC.

This clone turned up a few times. The chain recombines TRBV7-8 with TRBJ1-5; no clear D gene. The CDR3 has 14 amino acids. Germline assignment: CDR1 SGHVS and CDR2 FQNEAQ. Trimming shortened V by 1 base and J by 2 bases, and 6 bases separated the two germline ends. The CDR3 protein is CASSLGIGNQPQHF. DNA for the CDR3: TGTGCCAGCAGCTTAGGTATAGGCAATCAGCCCCAGCATTTT.

V gene TRBV27 combines with J gene TRBJ1-6; D gene ambiguous. Germline CDR1 MNHEY, CDR2 SMNVEV (reference sequence). The ends were cut back, 3 bases at V and 0 bases at J, with 3 bases in the middle. The CDR3 has 14 amino acids. CDR3 nucleotide sequence: TGTGCCAGCAGTTTGAGCTCCTATAATTCACCCCTCCACTTT. This translates into CASSLSSYNSPLHF.

This clone was observed a few times. The V call is TRBV7-6, the J call TRBJ2-3; unclear D gene. CDR3 length equals 13 residues. Germline CDR1 reads SGHVS; CDR2 reads FNYEAQ. Deletions cut 1 base from V and 2 bases from J, with 4 bases between. Here the CDR3 reads CASSLGYTDTQYF. The CDR3 DNA reads as TGTGCCAGCAGCTTAGGTTACACAGATACGCAGTATTTT.